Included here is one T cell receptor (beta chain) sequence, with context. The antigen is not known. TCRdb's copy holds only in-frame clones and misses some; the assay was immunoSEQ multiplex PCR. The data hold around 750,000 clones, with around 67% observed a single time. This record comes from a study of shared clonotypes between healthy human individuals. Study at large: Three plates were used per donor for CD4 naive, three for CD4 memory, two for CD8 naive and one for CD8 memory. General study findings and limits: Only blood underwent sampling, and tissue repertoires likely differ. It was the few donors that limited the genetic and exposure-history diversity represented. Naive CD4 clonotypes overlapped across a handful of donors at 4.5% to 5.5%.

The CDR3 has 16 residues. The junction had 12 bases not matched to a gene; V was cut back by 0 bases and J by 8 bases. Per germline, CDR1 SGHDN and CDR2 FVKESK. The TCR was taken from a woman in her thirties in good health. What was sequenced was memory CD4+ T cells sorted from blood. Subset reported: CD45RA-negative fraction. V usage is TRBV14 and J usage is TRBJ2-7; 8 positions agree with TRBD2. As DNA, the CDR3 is TGTGCCAGCAGCCAAGATCGCTTGGGTCTAGCGGGCAAGCAGTACTTC. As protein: CASSQDRLGLAGKQYF.